Listed below are T cell receptor beta chains from one sample, sequenced in a study of T cell repertoires in cytomegalovirus infection. MiXCR was run by TCRdb on the reads, yielding one entry per CDR3 protein. The repertoire holds around 440,000 distinct CDR3 sequences, with about 10% as singletons. The sequenced material came from PBMCs. Source of these receptors: a human donor in good health (CMV status not recorded). Some clones in this sample may be carry-over from other donors' samples. CDR3s include the opening cysteine and the closing phenylalanine or tryptophan. D genes are given only for firm matches. Clone size appears in some rows only: once, few, many, or a class for an expanded clone.

j_gene | v_gene | abundance | d_gene | CDR3aa | CDR3nt
TRBJ1-3 | TRBV27 | few | . | CASSLSRSGNTIYF | TGTGCCAGCAGTTTATCCCGCTCTGGAAACACCATATATTTT
TRBJ2-2 | TRBV25-1 | many | TRBD2 | CASSASSGGTGELFF | TGTGCCAGCAGTGCCTCTAGCGGGGGCACCGGGGAGCTGTTTTTT
TRBJ2-2 | TRBV5-6 | few | . | CASSLNLGDTGELFF | TGTGCCAGCAGCTTGAATCTCGGGGACACCGGGGAGCTGTTTTTT
TRBJ2-7 | TRBV20-1 | . | . | CSARDGRKYEQYF | TGCAGTGCTAGAGATGGCAGAAAATACGAGCAGTACTTC
TRBJ1-2 | TRBV7-2 | many | TRBD1 | CASSPDRGAYGYTF | TGTGCCAGCAGCCCGGACAGGGGTGCTTATGGCTACACCTTC
TRBJ2-2 | TRBV12-3/TRBV12-4 | many | . | CASTNPTGMIGELFF | TGTGCCAGCACCAACCCAACAGGGATGATCGGGGAGCTGTTTTTT
TRBJ1-1 | TRBV7-9 | . | . | CASRANLGSNTEAFF | TGTGCCAGCAGAGCCAACTTGGGATCGAACACTGAAGCTTTCTTT
TRBJ2-5 | TRBV5-3 | . | . | CASSLGDGGQETQYF | TGTGCCAGCAGCTTGGGGGACGGGGGCCAAGAGACCCAGTACTTC
TRBJ2-1 | TRBV6-2/TRBV6-3 | few | . | CASTPSGAVYNEQFF | TGTGCCAGCACCCCATCGGGGGCCGTCTACAATGAGCAGTTCTTC
TRBJ2-3 | TRBV9 | many | TRBD2 | CASSVGGGGTDTQYF | TGTGCCAGCAGCGTTGGCGGGGGGGGCACAGATACGCAGTATTTT
TRBJ2-5 | TRBV7-9 | many | TRBD2 | CASSLVLAEYQETQYF | TGTGCCAGCAGCTTAGTTCTAGCGGAGTACCAAGAGACCCAGTACTTC
TRBJ1-5 | TRBV4-2 | few | TRBD1 | CASSQETGQSNQPQHF | TGTGCCAGCAGCCAAGAGACGGGACAGAGCAATCAGCCCCAGCATTTT
TRBJ2-7 | TRBV9 | . | TRBD2 | CASSVSTSGSDEQYF | TGTGCCAGCAGCGTCTCGACTAGCGGGAGTGACGAGCAGTACTTC
TRBJ2-2 | TRBV2 | few | . | CASSADGPNTGELFF | TGTGCCAGCAGTGCTGACGGCCCGAACACCGGGGAGCTGTTTTTT
TRBJ1-2 | TRBV9 | many | TRBD1 | CASSPQGQGANYGYTF | TGTGCCAGCAGCCCCCAAGGTCAGGGGGCAAATTATGGCTACACCTTC
TRBJ2-7 | TRBV14 | many | TRBD2 | CASSARLAGDEQYF | TGTGCCAGCAGCGCTCGACTAGCGGGGGACGAGCAGTACTTC
TRBJ2-3 | TRBV10-3 | many | TRBD2 | CAISESGGGPTDTQYF | TGTGCCATCAGTGAGTCGGGGGGAGGGCCCACAGATACGCAGTATTTT
TRBJ1-1 | TRBV6-8 | . | TRBD1 | CASSSQGRAFF | TGTGCCAGCAGTTCACAGGGGAGAGCTTTCTTT
TRBJ2-2 | TRBV15 | . | . | CATTGRQQNTGELFF | TGTGCCACCACGGGTCGCCAGCAGAACACCGGGGAGCTGTTTTTT
TRBJ2-2 | TRBV29-1 | many | . | CSVLGDPNTGELFF | TGCAGCGTTTTAGGGGACCCGAACACCGGGGAGCTGTTTTTT
TRBJ2-1 | TRBV19 | many | . | CASSAPGLGHNEQFF | TGTGCCAGTAGTGCTCCGGGACTGGGGCACAATGAGCAGTTCTTC
TRBJ2-7 | TRBV20-1 | . | . | CSARVGAPRGEQYF | TGCAGTGCTAGAGTTGGGGCGCCGCGGGGCGAGCAGTACTTC
TRBJ2-7 | TRBV18 | few | . | CASSPWGGFYEQYF | TGTGCCAGCTCACCCTGGGGGGGCTTCTACGAGCAGTACTTC
TRBJ2-2 | TRBV18 | many | . | CASSPPGANTGELFF | TGTGCCAGCAGCCCCCCAGGGGCCAACACCGGGGAGCTGTTTTTT
TRBJ2-2 | TRBV7-9 | many | TRBD2 | CASSPGTISNTGELFF | TGTGCCAGCAGCCCCGGGACTATCTCGAACACCGGGGAGCTGTTTTTT
TRBJ1-3 | TRBV5-1 | few | . | CASSFGGIGNTIYF | TGCGCCAGCAGCTTTGGGGGGATTGGAAACACCATATATTTT
TRBJ2-2 | TRBV4-2 | many | . | CASSQDGPRTNTGELFF | TGTGCCAGCAGCCAAGATGGGCCACGCACGAACACCGGGGAGCTGTTTTTT
TRBJ1-1 | TRBV7-2 | many | TRBD1 | CASRRPGQGSGEAFF | TGTGCCAGCAGGCGTCCGGGACAGGGGTCTGGTGAAGCTTTCTTT
TRBJ1-5 | TRBV5-4 | . | . | CASSWDRGQPQHF | TGTGCCAGCAGCTGGGACCGCGGCCAGCCCCAGCATTTT
TRBJ2-3 | TRBV5-1 | many | . | CASSFLQRASTDTQYF | TGCGCCAGCAGTTTCCTCCAGCGGGCCTCCACAGATACGCAGTATTTT
TRBJ1-2 | TRBV15 | many | . | CATSRTGTSYGYTF | TGTGCCACCAGCAGGACCGGGACAAGCTATGGCTACACCTTC
TRBJ1-5 | TRBV19 | few | . | CASSIARGNQPQHF | TGTGCCAGTAGTATAGCCAGGGGCAATCAGCCCCAGCATTTT
TRBJ2-3 | TRBV11-2 | . | TRBD2 | CASSLGDLAVLRTDTQYF | TGTGCCAGCAGCTTAGGGGATCTAGCGGTACTCCGCACAGATACGCAGTATTTT
TRBJ1-3 | TRBV20-1 | many | . | CSARPSTGNTIYF | TGCAGTGCTAGGCCTTCCACTGGAAACACCATATATTTT
TRBJ1-5 | TRBV10-3 | many | . | CAISIGAGLGQPQHF | TGTGCCATCAGCATAGGGGCGGGGTTAGGTCAGCCCCAGCATTTT
TRBJ2-2 | TRBV7-2 | many | TRBD2 | CASSHGTSGAGELFF | TGTGCCAGCAGCCACGGGACTAGCGGGGCCGGGGAGCTGTTTTTT
TRBJ2-4 | TRBV5-4 | many | . | CASSLMRGGENIQYF | TGTGCCAGCAGCCTAATGCGGGGCGGCGAAAACATTCAGTACTTC
TRBJ1-2 | TRBV7-9 | many | . | CASSPERDGYTF | TGTGCCAGCAGCCCGGAGCGTGATGGCTACACCTTC
TRBJ1-5 | TRBV2 | . | TRBD1 | CASRGQGQPQHF | TGTGCCAGCAGGGGACAGGGTCAGCCCCAGCATTTT
TRBJ1-1 | TRBV5-1 | many | . | CASSRDGDSGGTEAFF | TGCGCCAGCTCCCGGGATGGGGACTCCGGGGGCACTGAAGCTTTCTTT
TRBJ2-1 | TRBV7-3 | many | TRBD1 | CASSSGTGAYEQFF | TGTGCCAGCAGCTCCGGGACAGGGGCTTATGAGCAGTTCTTC
TRBJ2-1 | TRBV5-1 | . | . | CASSPGSSSYNEQFF | TGCGCCAGCAGCCCGGGCTCGAGCTCCTACAATGAGCAGTTCTTC
TRBJ2-3 | TRBV7-3 | many | . | CASSLIPGVPDTQYF | TGTGCCAGCAGCTTAATCCCGGGAGTTCCAGATACGCAGTATTTT
TRBJ1-5 | TRBV28 | . | . | CASSTVQPQHF | TGTGCCAGCAGTACCGTGCAGCCCCAGCATTTT
TRBJ2-1 | TRBV5-1 | many | . | CASSLGQPSSYNEQFF | TGCGCCAGCAGCTTGGGGCAACCTAGCTCCTACAATGAGCAGTTCTTC
TRBJ2-3 | TRBV19 | . | . | CASSPDPAGDTQYF | TGTGCCAGTAGCCCAGACCCGGCCGGAGATACGCAGTATTTT
TRBJ2-7 | TRBV5-1 | many | TRBD1 | CASRDRDRGIDEQYF | TGCGCCAGCAGAGACCGGGACAGGGGTATAGACGAGCAGTACTTC
TRBJ1-2 | TRBV11-2 | many | TRBD1 | CASSSYQFRATGSGNYGYTF | TGTGCCAGCAGCTCCTACCAGTTCCGGGCGACAGGGAGCGGTAACTATGGCTACACCTTC
TRBJ2-2 | TRBV7-2 | many | . | CASSLYRGGTGELFF | TGTGCCAGCAGCTTGTATAGGGGGGGTACCGGGGAGCTGTTTTTT
TRBJ1-3 | TRBV6-5 | many | . | CASSWGGGQGNTIYF | TGTGCCAGCAGTTGGGGCGGGGGGCAAGGAAACACCATATATTTT
TRBJ2-1 | TRBV20-1 | few | TRBD1 | CSARDGTGASYNEQFF | TGCAGTGCTAGAGATGGGACAGGGGCTTCCTACAATGAGCAGTTCTTC
TRBJ1-1 | TRBV4-2 | many | . | CASSHPPAGPSTEAFF | TGTGCCAGCAGCCACCCTCCGGCGGGGCCGAGCACTGAAGCTTTCTTT
TRBJ2-7 | TRBV29-1 | many | TRBD1 | CSVMPGGAYEQYF | TGCAGCGTCATGCCAGGGGGCGCCTACGAGCAGTACTTC
TRBJ2-3 | TRBV2 | many | . | CASKLRRVTTDTQYF | TGTGCCAGCAAGCTTCGGCGGGTCACTACAGATACGCAGTATTTT
TRBJ1-1 | TRBV10-3 | . | . | CAISDNTEAFF | TGTGCCATCAGTGACAACACTGAAGCTTTCTTT